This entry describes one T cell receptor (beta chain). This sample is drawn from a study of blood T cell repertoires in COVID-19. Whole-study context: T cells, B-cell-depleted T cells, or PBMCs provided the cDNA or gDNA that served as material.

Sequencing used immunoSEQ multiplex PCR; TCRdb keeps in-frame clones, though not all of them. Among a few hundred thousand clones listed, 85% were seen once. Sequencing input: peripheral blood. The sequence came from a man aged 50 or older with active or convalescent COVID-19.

CDR3 region: CASSREEIQYF. The CDR3 DNA is TGTGCCAGTAGTAGGGAGGAGATTCAGTACTTC. The chain employs TRBV19 and TRBJ2-4; maybe TRBD2 (6 bases). Looked up from germline, CDR1 is LNHDA and CDR2 is SQIVND (reference sequence). CDR3 length: 11 amino acids. Trimming removed 4 bases at V and 10 bases at J, with 8 bases between.